This T cell receptor beta chain was captured by sequencing in a study of T-cell memory formation after mild COVID-19. Study summary: TCR clusters showed largely donor specificity. Findings and caveats of the study: Memory from before infection featured some responding clones, which suggests cross-reactive memory joined. While clones contracting from day 15 to 85 were balanced between CD4 and CD8, later expanders leaned CD4+.

MiXCR, run by TCRdb on the 5' RACE reads, gives a single entry per CDR3 protein. Of hundreds of thousands of distinct CDR3 sequences in the sample, roughly 22% were seen once. A few counts support this clonotype. Its cognate antigen is unknown. V lost 3 bases and J 6 bases, leaving 8 bases between the germline ends. The CDR3 has 13 amino acids. The germline V gene encodes CDR1 KGHDR and CDR2 SFDVKD. This chain joins TRBV24-1 and TRBJ2-1; a weak D match, TRBD1 (5 bases). The sample consisted of PBMCs or a T cell subset sorted from them (not recorded which). The TCR was taken from an adult woman who had mild COVID-19 (a few samples of this study predate the infection). Cell type and time point are not known. The chain's CDR3 is CATSDGAVNEQFF. CDR3 sequence (DNA): TGTGCCACCAGTGATGGGGCTGTCAATGAGCAGTTCTTC.